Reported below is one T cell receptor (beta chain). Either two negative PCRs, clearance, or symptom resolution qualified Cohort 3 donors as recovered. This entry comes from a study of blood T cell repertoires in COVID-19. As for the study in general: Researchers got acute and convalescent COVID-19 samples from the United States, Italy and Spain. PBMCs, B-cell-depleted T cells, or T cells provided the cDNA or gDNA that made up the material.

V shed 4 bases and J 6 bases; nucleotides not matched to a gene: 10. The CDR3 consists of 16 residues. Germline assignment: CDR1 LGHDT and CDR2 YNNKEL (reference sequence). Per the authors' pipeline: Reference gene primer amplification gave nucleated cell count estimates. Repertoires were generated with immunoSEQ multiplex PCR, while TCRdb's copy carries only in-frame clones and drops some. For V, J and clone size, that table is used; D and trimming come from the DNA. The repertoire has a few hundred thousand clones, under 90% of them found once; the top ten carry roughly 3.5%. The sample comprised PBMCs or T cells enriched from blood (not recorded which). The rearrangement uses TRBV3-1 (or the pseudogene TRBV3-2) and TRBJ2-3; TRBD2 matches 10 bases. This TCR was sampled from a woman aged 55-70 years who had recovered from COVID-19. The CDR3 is CASSPYSLAGEDTQYF. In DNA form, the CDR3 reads TGTGCCAGCAGCCCCTATTCTCTAGCGGGAGAGGATACGCAGTATTTT.